This TCR beta chain was identified in a study of blood T cells in healthy people across ages. Germline CDR1 reads MGHRA; CDR2 reads YSYEKL. The CDR3 spans 16 residues. V dropped 4 bases and J dropped 1; count of bases not matched to a gene: 6. In its sample, this clonotype was seen a few times. Then a second PCR, running about 6 to 12 cycles, was carried out with a sample-barcoded 5' primer and a J-beta primer mix. Using its own MiXCR run on the 5' RACE reads, TCRdb lists one record per CDR3 protein. The profile shows approximately 690,000 distinct CDR3 sequences, roughly three fifths of them singletons.

The source of this sequence is a man in his 60s in good health. The sample comprised blood. The chain combines TRBV4-1 with TRBJ2-5; 10 nucleotides match TRBD2. CDR3 sequence: CASSPWTSGRQETQYF. DNA for the CDR3: TGCGCCAGCAGCCCCTGGACTAGCGGCCGCCAAGAGACCCAGTACTTC.